This TCR beta chain was retrieved from a study of stem cell transplantation in POMP-related autoinflammatory disease. Study overall: Before transplant: CD4+ naive skewing, low CD8+ proportions, reduced cytokine secretion.

Germline assignment: CDR1 SGHDN and CDR2 FVKESK. Deletions cut 4 bases from V and 11 bases from J, with 20 bases between. The CDR3 is 14 residues long. The data were produced by immunoSEQ multiplex PCR, yet TCRdb's version contains in-frame clones alone and is incomplete. The repertoire holds roughly 28,000 clones, about 81% seen once, with 2% to 3% in the top ten. The rearrangement uses TRBV14 and TRBJ1-2; D remains ambiguous. Sequenced here: CD4+ T cells from PBMCs, sampled before stem cell transplantation. The receptor was derived from a human donor with POMP-related autoinflammation and immune dysregulation (PRAID). In DNA, the CDR3 is TGTGCCAGCAGCCCACCGGGATACGATATCCGGTACACCTTC. It translates to CASSPPGYDIRYTF.